Each of the 24 T cell receptor beta chains below was sequenced from the same sample in a study of cytomegalovirus exposure and HLA in healthy donors (dated by TCRdb to about 2017). The library was built by means of the immunoSEQ multiplex PCR assay. For the multiplex PCR, a mixture combining 60 forward primers for TCR Vbeta segments and 13 reverse primers for TCR Jbeta segments was used. As stored in TCRdb, this immuneACCESS dataset retains in-frame rearrangements with V and J assigned. A fraction of the clones does not appear; measured against another copy, unresolved V genes explain less than half of the discrepancy, and the remainder lacks a known reason. For this sample the table gives approximately 90,000 clones, of which 75% to 85% were detected only once. The top ten constitute roughly 5% of the sample. The specimen was PBMCs. Source of these receptors: a woman in her 40s in good health and CMV-seronegative.

This chain connects TRBV27 to TRBJ1-5; the match to TRBD1 covers 7 bases. Germline V lookup: CDR1 MNHEY, CDR2 SMNVEV (reference sequence). V gave up 10 bases and J gave up 7 bases; unmatched junction bases: 10. The CDR3 runs 13 residues. The CDR3 nucleotides are TGTGCCACCAGCGACAGGGCGGAACAGCCCCAGCATTTT. Translation gives CATSDRAEQPQHF.

This chain joins TRBV5-1 and TRBJ2-3, with 7 bases lining up with TRBD1. The germline CDR1 and CDR2 sequences are SGHRS and YFSETQ. Trimming took 6 bases from V and 2 from J; bases not matched to a gene: 9. CDR3 length equals 15 residues. CDR3 loop: CASIPGTDLTDTQYF. The CDR3, as DNA: TGCGCCAGCATCCCCGGGACAGACCTCACAGATACGCAGTATTTT.

V gene TRBV5-1 combines with J gene TRBJ1-2; no reliable D call. This CDR3 has 13 residues. V shed 2 bases and J shed 1 base, with 6 bases lying between them. Germline CDR1 reads SGHRS; CDR2 reads YFSETQ. CDR3 sequence: CASSFNYNYGYTF. As DNA, the CDR3 is TGCGCCAGCAGCTTCAACTATAACTATGGCTACACCTTC.

CDR3 loop: CASSLEGVWAFF. The CDR3 nucleotides read TGCGCCAGCAGCTTGGAGGGGGTCTGGGCTTTCTTT. J is TRBJ1-1 and V is TRBV5-1; weak D call: TRBD1 (6 bases). This CDR3 contains 12 residues. Germline values: CDR1 SGHRS, CDR2 YFSETQ. Trimming shortened V by 0 bases and J by 11 bases, and 11 bases separated the two germline ends.

The chain's CDR3 is CASSQVGSGGREQYF. CDR3 sequence (DNA): TGCGCCAGCAGCCAAGTGGGCAGCGGGGGGCGCGAGCAGTACTTC. V usage is TRBV4-1 and J usage is TRBJ2-7; 9 bases agree with TRBD2. Germline V gene data show CDR1 as MGHRA and CDR2 as YSYEKL. The ends lost 1 base at V and 6 bases at J; junction bases unmatched: 7. This CDR3 is 15 amino acids long.

This clone occurred a few times. V gene TRBV5-1 combines with J gene TRBJ2-7, with 7 bases lining up with TRBD1. This CDR3 comprises 13 residues. The germline CDR1 and CDR2 sequences are SGHRS and YFSETQ. With V trimmed by 0 bases and J by 7 bases, 4 bases remained unmatched. The CDR3 sequence is CASSLGQGLEQYF. The DNA of the CDR3 is TGCGCCAGCAGCTTGGGACAGGGTTTGGAGCAGTACTTC.

The chain has TRBV4-1 and TRBJ1-5; 7 bases match TRBD1. The junction had 7 bases not matched to a gene; V was cut back by 0 bases and J by 5 bases. CDR3 length: 16 amino acids. Germline CDR1 is MGHRA and CDR2 is YSYEKL. The CDR3 here is CASSQDLGQYDQPQHF. The CDR3 DNA follows: TGCGCCAGCAGCCAAGATCTGGGACAGTATGATCAGCCCCAGCATTTT.

This clone was observed once. V and J are TRBV9 and TRBJ2-1, with D possibly being TRBD1 (6 bases). Deletions cut 0 bases from V and 6 bases from J, with 19 bases between. The CDR3 consists of 17 residues. In germline, CDR1 is SGDLS, CDR2 YYNGEE. The CDR3 sequence: CASSVGAGAQGINEQFF. The CDR3 DNA reads TGTGCCAGCAGCGTAGGGGCAGGGGCCCAGGGAATCAATGAGCAGTTCTTC.

The genes are TRBV5-1 and TRBJ1-1; 7 bases line up with TRBD1. V lost 5 bases to trimming and J lost 1 base; unmatched junction nucleotides: 5. Germline-derived CDR1 and CDR2 are SGHRS and YFSETQ. The CDR3 loop spans 14 amino acids. The CDR3 is CASSFTGENTEAFF. CDR3 sequence (DNA): TGCGCCAGCAGTTTCACAGGGGAGAACACTGAAGCTTTCTTT.

The J gene is TRBJ2-1, the V gene TRBV7-2; TRBD2 aligns across 13 bases. V shed 5 bases and J 2 bases; nucleotides not matched to a gene: 9. The CDR3 has 18 amino acids. Germline V gives CDR1 SGHTA, CDR2 FQGNSA. In nucleotides, the CDR3 is TGTGCCAGCAGCAGGACTAGCGGGGGACCCCCCGCCTACAATGAGCAGTTCTTC. It is translated as CASSRTSGGPPAYNEQFF.

About this clone itself: Other DNA variants within this sample encode the same CDR3. The genes are TRBV30 and TRBJ1-2; 7 bases are a match to TRBD1. The CDR3 covers 13 residues. CDR1 is GTSNPN and CDR2 is SVGIG in the germline V gene (reference sequence). The ends lost 0 bases at V and 3 bases at J; junction bases unmatched: 1. The CDR3 sequence: CAWSVQGDYGYTF. The CDR3 DNA follows: TGTGCCTGGAGTGTCCAGGGGGACTATGGCTACACCTTC.

The rearrangement links TRBV28 to TRBJ1-1; D might be TRBD1 (5 bases). The CDR3 totals 11 residues. Germline CDR1 MDHEN, CDR2 SYDVKM. The CDR3 nucleotides are TGTGCGACCTTCCGACAGCTGGAAGCTTTCTTT. It encodes CATFRQLEAFF.

A few counts support this clone. Relative to the germline gene, one junction end is altered; a read error may explain this. The V call is TRBV28, the J call TRBJ2-7; no firm D call. CDR3 length: 15 residues. Germline V lookup: CDR1 MDHEN, CDR2 SYDVKM. CDR3 sequence: CASRLLTDFGYEQCF. For the CDR3, the DNA is TGTGCCAGCAGACTCCTTACCGACTTCGGGTACGAGCAGTGCTTC.

CDR3 protein: CAISEAQGSSPLHF. The CDR3 DNA follows: TGTGCCATCAGTGAAGCCCAGGGCAGTTCACCCCTCCACTTT. The rearrangement links TRBV10-3 to TRBJ1-6; D might be TRBD1 (5 bases). V was trimmed by 3 bases and J by 9 bases, leaving 12 bases between them. Germline lookup yields CDR1 ENHRY and CDR2 SYGVKD. The CDR3 sequence is 14 residues long.

The rearrangement joins TRBV27 to TRBJ2-3; the match to TRBD2 covers 9 bases. V dropped 4 bases and J dropped 6; count of bases not matched to a gene: 5. The germline V gene has CDR1 MNHEY and CDR2 SMNVEV (reference sequence). The CDR3 totals 14 residues. CDR3 region: CASSSGSGGDTQYF. The CDR3 DNA follows: TGTGCCAGCAGTTCAGGAAGCGGGGGGGATACGCAGTATTTT.

V gene TRBV6-1 combines with J gene TRBJ2-3; no reliable D call. Germline CDR1 reads MNHNS; CDR2 reads SASEGT. This CDR3 contains 12 residues. V dropped 10 bases and J dropped 4 bases, with 12 bases sitting between them. The DNA of the CDR3 is TGTGCCATCTCTAGGATGTCAGATACGCAGTATTTT. It is translated as CAISRMSDTQYF.

V and J are TRBV2 and TRBJ1-2; 7 bases are shared with TRBD1. CDR1 and CDR2 (germline): SNHLY, FYNNEI. The CDR3 loop spans 13 amino acids. J lost 8 bases, V lost 5 bases, and 8 bases had no gene match. The CDR3: CASSRGQVGGYTF. The CDR3 bases are TGTGCCAGCAGTCGCGGACAGGTCGGCGGCTACACCTTC.

The rearrangement uses TRBV13 and TRBJ2-3; 12 nucleotides match TRBD2. The CDR3 consists of 17 residues. In germline, CDR1 is PRHDT, CDR2 FYEKMQ (reference sequence). J was trimmed by 2 bases and V by 2 bases; bases with no gene match: 5. The chain's CDR3 is CASSLRTSGGITDTQYF. The CDR3 DNA reads TGTGCCAGCAGCTTACGAACTAGCGGGGGGATCACAGATACGCAGTATTTT.

In nucleotides, the CDR3 is TGTGCCAGCATTGGAGGAACTAACTATGGCTACACCTTC. Protein: CASIGGTNYGYTF. The J gene is TRBJ1-2, the V gene TRBV6-4, with D hard to call. V gave up 7 bases and J gave up 0 bases, with 9 bases separating them. Looked up from germline, CDR1 is MRHNA and CDR2 is SNTAGT. The CDR3 has 13 amino acids.

V and J are TRBV5-1 and TRBJ2-7; possible D gene TRBD2, 5 bases. Between the trimmed V and J ends, which lost 0 bases and 1 base, there was a span of 8 bases. The CDR3 covers 14 residues. Germline V gene data show CDR1 as SGHRS and CDR2 as YFSETQ. The DNA for the CDR3 is TGCGCCAGCAGCTTGGAAGGGAGATCCTACGAGCAGTACTTC. Translated: CASSLEGRSYEQYF.

The chain employs TRBV19 and TRBJ1-2; weak D call: TRBD1 (5 bases). V lost 6 bases to trimming and J lost 9 bases, with 17 bases between them. The CDR3 is 13 amino acids. Germline V gives CDR1 LNHDA, CDR2 SQIVND (reference sequence). The CDR3 DNA sequence: TGTGCCAGTAGACCGACAAAGGGGCCTCGCTACACCTTC. Translating gives CASRPTKGPRYTF.

The CDR3 sequence: CASSLGSGGRGREQFF. CDR3 bases: TGCGCCAGCAGCTTGGGTAGCGGGGGAAGAGGTCGTGAGCAGTTCTTC. The V and J genes are TRBV5-1 and TRBJ2-1, with 9 bases identical to TRBD2. The J segment lost 9 bases and the V segment lost 0 bases, leaving 10 bases of the junction unmatched. The CDR3 spans 16 residues. CDR1 is SGHRS, CDR2 YFSETQ, per germline. Drawing the rest from reference TRBV5-1 and TRBJ2-1, the complete variable domain is KAGVTQTPRYLIKTRGQQVTLSCSPISGHRSVSWYQQTPGQGLQFLFEYFSETQRNKGNFPGRFSGRQFSNSRSEMNVSTLELGDSALYLCASSLGSGGRGREQFFGPGTRLTVL.

V usage is TRBV5-6 and J usage is TRBJ1-2, with TRBD1 matching over 9 bases. CDR3 length: 17 residues. Unmatched junction bases numbered 13, after V lost 3 bases and J lost 4 bases. The germline CDR1 and CDR2 sequences are SGHDT and YYEEEE. The CDR3 spells CASSSPGTGTSSYGYTF. The CDR3 DNA is TGTGCCAGCAGCTCGCCCGGGACAGGGACCTCCTCCTATGGCTACACCTTC.

The chain carries TRBV4-1 and TRBJ1-2; D is unresolved. CDR1 MGHRA and CDR2 YSYEKL come from the germline V gene. CDR3 length equals 17 residues. V was cut by 4 bases and J by 10 bases, with 28 bases left in between. The CDR3 spells CASSPGSSTGRKNYYTF. For the CDR3, the DNA is TGCGCCAGCAGCCCAGGATCCTCGACTGGGAGGAAAAATTACTACACCTTC.